A selection of T cell receptor beta chains follows, all from one sample in a study of CD8 T cells in ankylosing spondylitis. TCRdb reanalysed the 5' RACE reads using MiXCR and keeps one entry per CDR3 protein. The table lists some 39,000 distinct CDR3 sequences, around 10% of them singletons, with 20% to 25% in the top ten. The sample comprised synovial fluid, either unsorted or a sorted T cell fraction (not recorded which). The receptors stem from a male donor with ankylosing spondylitis. Each CDR3 is given with its conserved first and last residue. The D gene is left open where the match is weak. The size field is filled for only some rows; it gives once, few, many or a size class.

d_call,j_call,clone_size,v_call,cdr3_aa,cdr3_nt
TRBD1,TRBJ2-1,many,TRBV2,CASRDRGREQFF,TGTGCCAGCAGGGACAGGGGGCGGGAGCAGTTCTTC
.,TRBJ2-5,few,TRBV7-2,CASSLDTGYQETQYF,TGTGCCAGCAGCTTAGACACAGGGTACCAAGAGACCCAGTACTTC
.,TRBJ2-1,medium-sized,TRBV4-3,CASSQGPYEGLNEQFF,TGCGCCAGCAGCCAAGGGCCTTACGAGGGCCTGAATGAGCAGTTCTTC
TRBD2,TRBJ2-1,many,TRBV24-1,CATSGPGLAGVGNEQFF,TGTGCCACCAGTGGGCCGGGACTAGCGGGAGTTGGCAATGAGCAGTTCTTC
.,TRBJ2-1,many,TRBV9,CASNTGVGPYNEQFF,TGTGCCAGCAACACCGGGGTGGGGCCCTACAATGAGCAGTTCTTC
.,TRBJ1-1,few,TRBV7-2,CASSIRPMGVGAFF,TGTGCCAGCAGCATCAGACCGATGGGGGTAGGAGCTTTCTTT
.,TRBJ2-7,many,TRBV28,CASSLLTDSLSYEQYF,TGTGCCAGCAGTTTATTAACGGACAGCCTCTCCTACGAGCAGTACTTC
TRBD1,TRBJ2-2,many,TRBV7-9,CASSSTGLNTGELFF,TGTGCCAGCAGCTCGACAGGGCTTAACACCGGGGAGCTGTTTTTT
.,TRBJ2-6,.,TRBV29-1,CSVGGIGANVLTF,TGCAGCGTTGGAGGGATTGGGGCCAACGTCCTGACTTTC
TRBD1,TRBJ1-1,few,TRBV3-1,CATQGAQTEAFF,TGTGCCACGCAGGGGGCCCAGACTGAAGCTTTCTTT
TRBD1,TRBJ1-1,.,TRBV12-3/TRBV12-4,CASGGRQGNFF,TGTGCCAGCGGGGGACGACAGGGGAATTTCTTT
.,TRBJ2-6,many,TRBV29-1,CSVDRGAGANVLTF,TGCAGCGTTGATCGAGGGGCCGGGGCCAACGTCCTGACTTTC
.,TRBJ1-1,few,TRBV12-3/TRBV12-4,CASSWQGPNTEAFF,TGTGCCAGCTCTTGGCAGGGACCAAACACTGAAGCTTTCTTT
.,TRBJ1-3,few,TRBV5-5,CASSFPERSGNTIYF,TGTGCCAGCAGCTTCCCCGAGCGCTCTGGAAACACCATATATTTT
.,TRBJ1-1,few,TRBV3-1,CASSQSRGTEAFF,TGTGCCAGCAGCCAATCGAGGGGCACTGAAGCTTTCTTT
TRBD1,TRBJ1-1,few,TRBV2,CASSGQGSLWGTEAFF,TGTGCCAGCAGCGGACAGGGAAGTTTGTGGGGCACTGAAGCTTTCTTT
.,TRBJ1-2,.,TRBV19,CATSGGYHYGYTF,TGTGCCACCTCGGGAGGATATCACTATGGCTACACCTTC
.,TRBJ2-7,few,TRBV3-1,CASSRAGYYEQYF,TGTGCCAGCAGCCGGGCGGGCTACTACGAGCAGTACTTC
.,TRBJ2-1,.,TRBV20-1,CSATVVDSRQFF,TGCAGTGCCACCGTAGTAGACAGCCGCCAGTTCTTC
TRBD2,TRBJ2-1,few,TRBV18,CASLPGLAGIFEQFF,TGTGCCAGCTTACCGGGACTAGCGGGAATATTTGAGCAGTTCTTC
TRBD2,TRBJ2-2,.,TRBV30,CACSGRGLSNTGELFF,TGTGCCTGTAGCGGGAGAGGATTATCGAACACCGGGGAGCTGTTTTTT
.,TRBJ2-7,.,TRBV20-1,CSARRRGSYEQYF,TGCAGTGCTAGACGTCGGGGATCCTACGAGCAGTACTTC
.,TRBJ1-6,many,TRBV7-2,CASSSDGYNSPLHF,TGTGCCAGCAGCTCGGACGGATACAATTCACCCCTCCACTTT
.,TRBJ2-7,few,TRBV6-5,CASSYSTWGASYEQYF,TGTGCCAGCAGTTACTCGACGTGGGGCGCCTCCTACGAGCAGTACTTC
TRBD2,TRBJ2-7,.,TRBV20-1,CSASPRFSGRWIGEQYF,TGCAGTGCTAGCCCTAGGTTTAGCGGGAGGTGGATCGGCGAGCAGTACTTC
.,TRBJ1-1,few,TRBV7-3,CASSLSENTEAFF,TGTGCCAGCAGCTTATCAGAGAACACTGAAGCTTTCTTT
.,TRBJ2-2,.,TRBV6-5,CASSYSQGARIGELFF,TGTGCCAGCAGTTACTCGCAGGGAGCCAGAATCGGGGAGCTGTTTTTT
TRBD2,TRBJ2-1,.,TRBV18,CASSPRSSGSDEQFF,TGTGCCAGCTCACCACGGTCTAGCGGGAGCGATGAGCAGTTCTTC
.,TRBJ1-5,.,TRBV11-2,CASSSQANQPQHF,TGTGCCAGCAGCTCCCAGGCCAATCAGCCCCAGCATTTT
.,TRBJ1-5,many,TRBV28,CASRGTYSNQPQHF,TGTGCCAGCAGAGGGACGTATAGCAATCAGCCCCAGCATTTT
TRBD2,TRBJ2-7,few,TRBV5-1,CASSFGGLAGDEQYF,TGCGCCAGCAGCTTTGGGGGACTAGCGGGAGACGAGCAGTACTTC
.,TRBJ2-7,many,TRBV10-2,CASSYHYEQYF,TGCGCCAGCAGTTACCATTACGAGCAGTACTTC
.,TRBJ1-4,few,TRBV20-1,CSARDGGSIGEKLFF,TGCAGTGCTAGAGATGGGGGCAGCATTGGGGAGAAACTGTTTTTT
.,TRBJ2-2,many,TRBV29-1,CSVAAGDTGELFF,TGCAGCGTTGCGGCAGGGGACACCGGGGAGCTGTTTTTT